Listed here are 32 T cell receptor beta chains from one sample, sequenced in a study of graft-versus-host responses after intestinal transplantation. For these receptors, no antigen is known. Only in-frame clones appear in the TCRdb table, and some are missing; sequencing was by immunoSEQ multiplex PCR. The repertoire holds roughly 80,000 clones, with around 87% as singletons. The sample here was unstimulated CD8+ T cells sorted from spleen or lymph node cells, taken before transplant. These receptors came from a human donor who was the organ donor for an intestinal transplant.

The rearrangement links TRBV6-6 to TRBJ2-7, with 7 bases matching TRBD1. The V gene end was trimmed by 4 bases and the J gene end by 4 bases; junction bases not matched to a gene: 10. The CDR3 is made up of 15 amino acids. Germline V gene lookup returns CDR1 MNHNY and CDR2 SVGAGI (reference sequence). The CDR3 DNA is TGTGCCAGCAGTTTATCGACAGGGTCTGTATACGAGCAGTACTTC. This gives the protein CASSLSTGSVYEQYF.

V and J are TRBV6-4 and TRBJ2-1, with TRBD2 matching 9 bases. CDR1 and CDR2 (germline): MRHNA, SNTAGT. V dropped 3 bases and J dropped 9; count of bases not matched to a gene: 6. CDR3 length: 14 residues. The CDR3 loop is CASSEAGGFFEQFF. Here the CDR3 DNA reads TGTGCCAGCAGTGAAGCGGGGGGTTTTTTTGAGCAGTTCTTC.

This clone was counted once. This chain connects TRBV4-1 to TRBJ2-5; 13 bases are shared with TRBD2. V was clipped by 4 bases and J by 7 bases; unmatched bases: 3. Germline-derived CDR1 and CDR2 are MGHRA and YSYEKL. The CDR3 contains 14 residues. CDR3 nucleotide sequence: TGCGCCAGCAGCCCCAGGACTAGCGGGGGGACCCAGTACTTC. Translated, it gives CASSPRTSGGTQYF.

The genes are TRBV7-9 and TRBJ1-1; no reliable D call. This CDR3 comprises 15 residues. V was shortened by 2 bases and J by 3 bases, with 13 bases between the two germline ends. Germline V CDR1 and CDR2: SEHNR, FQNEAQ (reference sequence). The CDR3 DNA sequence: TGTGCCAGCAGCTTACTTCACCCATCGTACACTGAAGCTTTCTTT. Translated, it gives CASSLLHPSYTEAFF.

The genes are TRBV28 and TRBJ1-5, with D uncertain. Germline CDR1 and CDR2: MDHEN and SYDVKM. With 0 bases removed from V and 3 bases from J, the gap between germline ends came to 9 bases. This CDR3 is built from 15 residues. This CDR3 is CASSLWGKVNQPQHF. DNA of the CDR3: TGTGCCAGCAGTTTATGGGGAAAGGTCAATCAGCCCCAGCATTTT.

This CDR3 reads CAFKGVENTEAFF. In nucleotides, the CDR3 is TGTGCCTTCAAAGGGGTAGAGAACACTGAAGCTTTCTTT. The chain couples TRBV18 to TRBJ1-1; weak D call: TRBD1 (5 bases). The CDR3 contains 13 residues. The germline V and J ends were trimmed by 11 bases and 1 base, with 14 bases remaining between them. Per germline, CDR1 KGHSH and CDR2 LQKENI.

The chain is built from TRBV6-5 and TRBJ2-7; maybe TRBD1 (6 bases). CDR1 and CDR2 from the germline V gene are MNHEY and SVGAGI. V was cut by 2 bases and J by 1 base, with 12 bases left in between. The CDR3 covers 15 residues. CDR3 loop: CASSYTLDSSYEQYF. CDR3 DNA: TGTGCCAGCAGTTACACCCTGGACAGTTCCTACGAGCAGTACTTC.

V usage is TRBV11-2 and J usage is TRBJ2-7; 9 bases line up with TRBD1. Unmatched junction bases numbered 5, after V lost 5 bases and J lost 6 bases. CDR3 length: 13 residues. Germline CDR1 and CDR2: SGHAT and FQNNGV. The CDR3 DNA is TGTGCCAGCAGCATACAGGGGGCTATCGAGCAGTACTTC. Encoded protein: CASSIQGAIEQYF.

The chain carries TRBV4-1 and TRBJ1-5; 7 bases line up with TRBD1. CDR3 length: 14 residues. The germline CDR1 and CDR2 sequences are MGHRA and YSYEKL. V lost 4 bases, J lost 6 bases, and 6 bases stayed unmatched. The CDR3 region is CASSPGQGGQPQHF. The DNA of the CDR3 is TGCGCCAGCAGCCCAGGGCAGGGGGGTCAGCCCCAGCATTTT.

This clone was counted once. The V and J genes are TRBV5-1 and TRBJ2-7, with unresolved D. In germline, CDR1 is SGHRS, CDR2 YFSETQ. The V and J ends lost 4 bases and 0 bases respectively, with 11 bases between them. The CDR3 runs 14 residues. CDR3 in amino acids: CASSRNTNSYEQYF. The CDR3 nucleotides are TGCGCCAGCAGCAGAAACACCAACTCCTACGAGCAGTACTTC.

The chain's CDR3 is CASSADRRTEAFF. The CDR3 nucleotides read TGTGCCAGCAGCGCCGACAGGCGGACTGAAGCTTTCTTT. This rearrangement joins TRBV13 to TRBJ1-1, with D possibly TRBD1 on 6 matching bases. CDR1 and CDR2 from the germline V gene are PRHDT and FYEKMQ (reference sequence). The V end was cut by 5 bases, the J end by 5 bases, with 12 bases between. This CDR3 is 13 amino acids long.

The rearrangement links TRBV5-6 to TRBJ1-2, with a weak D call TRBD1 (6 bases). The CDR3 has 16 residues. Between the trimmed V and J ends, which lost 0 bases and 8 bases, there was a span of 20 bases. The V gene's germline CDR1 is SGHDT and CDR2 YYEEEE. In DNA, the CDR3 is TGTGCCAGCAGCTTGGAGATGGGGGGCAGGACTATAGGCTACACCTTC. Translated: CASSLEMGGRTIGYTF.

This clone was counted between two and nine times. The chain employs TRBV7-9 and TRBJ2-7; tentatively, D is TRBD1 or TRBD2 (5 bases each). The CDR3 consists of 14 residues. The V gene's germline CDR1 is SEHNR and CDR2 FQNEAQ (reference sequence). V was cut by 4 bases and J by 6 bases, with 16 bases left in between. The CDR3 bases are TGTGCCAGCAGCTCCCTCGGGACCCGTCCCGAGCAGTACTTC. Translation gives CASSSLGTRPEQYF.

The genes are TRBV30 and TRBJ2-1; no clear D gene. Germline V lookup: CDR1 GTSNPN, CDR2 SVGIG (reference sequence). Trimming took 2 bases from V and 3 from J, leaving 8 bases between them. The CDR3 loop spans 13 amino acids. DNA of the CDR3: TGTGCCTGGAGTCTGGCAGACTACAATGAGCAGTTCTTC. This gives the protein CAWSLADYNEQFF.

This chain connects TRBV6-1 to TRBJ2-7; no definite D call. Trimming shortened V by 8 bases and J by 0 bases, and 14 bases separated the two germline ends. Germline V gene sequence: CDR1 MNHNS, CDR2 SASEGT. The length of the CDR3 is 14 residues. CDR3 in amino acids: CASCDGPSSYEQYF. The CDR3 coding sequence is TGTGCCAGCTGCGACGGGCCGAGCTCCTACGAGCAGTACTTC.

In this sample, this clone turned up a few times. The chain carries TRBV28 and TRBJ1-5; TRBD1 aligns across 8 bases. Germline CDR1 reads MDHEN; CDR2 reads SYDVKM. V dropped 7 bases and J dropped 0; count of bases not matched to a gene: 20. CDR3 length: 20 amino acids. The CDR3 region has the DNA TGTGCCAGCATTCAGGGGGCTCTCCCGGAAATCATTTATAGCAATCAGCCCCAGCATTTT. It specifies CASIQGALPEIIYSNQPQHF.

The chain uses TRBV4-2 and TRBJ2-3; maybe TRBD1 (6 bases). Per germline, CDR1 LGHNA and CDR2 YNFKEQ. V was cut by 5 bases and J by 6 bases, with 9 bases left in between. The CDR3 has 12 amino acids. The CDR3, as DNA: TGTGCCAGCAGCTCGCAGGGGGATACGCAGTATTTT. It codes for CASSSQGDTQYF.

CDR3 residues: CATGGYEQYF. CDR3 nucleotides: TGTGCCACCGGGGGCTACGAGCAGTACTTC. This chain joins TRBV6-4 and TRBJ2-7; possibly TRBD2 for D (6 bases). The length of the CDR3 is 10 residues. V gave up 10 bases and J gave up 3 bases, with 7 bases separating them. Germline V gene lookup returns CDR1 MRHNA and CDR2 SNTAGT.

The V and J genes are TRBV5-4 and TRBJ1-2; D gene unclear. Germline values: CDR1 SGHNT, CDR2 YYREEE (reference sequence). V lost 0 bases to trimming and J lost 3 bases, with 6 bases between them. CDR3 length: 13 residues. The CDR3 nucleotides read TGTGCCAGCAGCTTGGGGCCGGACTATGGCTACACCTTC. Residues: CASSLGPDYGYTF.

This clone occurred many times. The chain couples TRBV27 to TRBJ2-6, with D tentatively TRBD1 (5 bases). This CDR3 has 19 amino acids. Trimming took off 4 bases at V and 2 bases at J, with 21 bases between the two ends. Per germline, CDR1 MNHEY and CDR2 SMNVEV (reference sequence). The chain's CDR3 is CASSSYRRSPIPGANVLTF. For the CDR3, the DNA is TGTGCCAGCAGTTCCTACAGGAGATCGCCTATCCCTGGGGCCAACGTCCTGACTTTC.

The chain couples TRBV30 to TRBJ2-3; D gene ambiguous. This CDR3 has 14 residues. V was cut by 0 bases and J by 1 base, with 8 bases left in between. CDR1 and CDR2 (germline): GTSNPN, SVGIG (reference sequence). CDR3 DNA: TGTGCCTGGAGTGTTGTGGCTCGCACAGATACGCAGTATTTT. Translating gives CAWSVVARTDTQYF.

This clone has a handful of counts. The rearrangement links TRBV4-1 to TRBJ1-4; maybe TRBD1 (5 bases). The CDR3 is 15 residues long. Germline-derived CDR1 and CDR2 are MGHRA and YSYEKL. The V gene lost 4 bases and the J gene lost 4 bases, with 13 bases spanning the gap. The CDR3 DNA follows: TGCGCCAGCAGCCGGACGGGACCGAGTAATGAAAAACTGTTTTTT. As protein: CASSRTGPSNEKLFF.

As to this clone: A much larger clonotype is one base distant, so this may be a read error. This CDR3 fails to terminate in the conserved phenylalanine or tryptophan, so it likely reflects a read error. V and J are TRBV28 and TRBJ2-7; 8 bases agree with TRBD1. V shed 6 bases, J shed 5 bases, and the junction held 9 bases outside the gene matches. The CDR3 loop spans 14 amino acids. The germline V gene has CDR1 MDHEN and CDR2 SYDVKM. The chain's CDR3 is CASRLPGGANEQYL. CDR3 DNA sequence: TGTGCCAGCAGGCTCCCAGGGGGCGCGAACGAGCAGTACCTC.

The gene calls are TRBV5-1 and TRBJ2-7; no clear D gene. From germline, CDR1 is SGHRS and CDR2 YFSETQ. V shed 3 bases and J shed 4 bases, with 5 bases lying between them. The CDR3 loop spans 11 amino acids. CDR3 DNA: TGCGCCAGCAGCTGGGGATACGAGCAGTACTTC. This translates into CASSWGYEQYF.

This chain links TRBV19 with TRBJ2-3; tentative D call: TRBD1 (5 bases). Germline CDR1 is LNHDA and CDR2 is SQIVND (reference sequence). The CDR3 is 14 amino acids. V was shortened by 5 bases and J by 2 bases, with 11 bases between the two germline ends. CDR3: CASSGLGHTDTQYF. The DNA of the CDR3 is TGTGCCAGTAGTGGGCTAGGACACACAGATACGCAGTATTTT.

Turning to this clone: This sample also contains other DNA sequences that code for the same CDR3. The chain combines TRBV6-5 with TRBJ2-5; perhaps TRBD1 as D (8 bases). V was trimmed by 6 bases and J by 2 bases, leaving 10 bases between them. The germline CDR1 and CDR2 sequences are MNHEY and SVGAGI. The CDR3 is 13 amino acids. This CDR3 is CASRQGGQETQYF. CDR3 coding DNA: TGTGCCAGCAGACAGGGGGGGCAAGAGACCCAGTACTTC.

In DNA form, the CDR3 reads TGTGCCAGCAGCGTAGCAGGGAGTGGTGACACTGAAGCTTTCTTT. Protein: CASSVAGSGDTEAFF. The rearrangement links TRBV9 to TRBJ1-1; tentative D call: TRBD1 (5 bases). Germline V lookup: CDR1 SGDLS, CDR2 YYNGEE. V lost 0 bases, J lost 3 bases, and 12 bases lay in between. This CDR3 is 15 amino acids long.

The rearrangement uses TRBV28 and TRBJ2-5; 9 nucleotides align to TRBD2. The CDR3 extends over 15 amino acids. After removal of 2 bases from V and 1 base from J, the junction contained 2 bases not matched to a gene. Germline V gives CDR1 MDHEN, CDR2 SYDVKM. DNA for the CDR3: TGTGCCAGCAGTTTAGCGGGGGGGTTCCAAGAGACCCAGTACTTC. Its translation is CASSLAGGFQETQYF.

The V call is TRBV28, the J call TRBJ1-5; 10 bases map to TRBD1. CDR1 MDHEN and CDR2 SYDVKM come from the germline V gene. The V and J ends lost 7 bases and 5 bases, in that order; junction bases with no gene match: 8. This CDR3 contains 15 residues. The CDR3 sequence: CASTSIGTGDQPQHF. In DNA, the CDR3 is TGTGCCAGCACCTCGATCGGGACAGGGGATCAGCCCCAGCATTTT.

This rearrangement joins TRBV28 to TRBJ2-1; the match to TRBD1 covers 9 bases. Germline loops: CDR1 MDHEN, CDR2 SYDVKM. V lost 7 bases and J lost 6; bases outside the gene matches: 10. This CDR3 has 15 residues. DNA for the CDR3: TGTGCCAGCATCGAACAGGGGGCGTACGGCAATGAGCAGTTCTTC. This codes for CASIEQGAYGNEQFF.

The chain uses TRBV5-5 and TRBJ2-7; no definite D call. The V and J ends lost 0 bases and 0 bases respectively, with 7 bases between them. The CDR3 consists of 14 residues. The germline V gene encodes CDR1 SGHKS and CDR2 YYEKEE (reference sequence). Here the CDR3 DNA reads TGTGCCAGCAGCTTGGGGGGTTACTCCTACGAGCAGTACTTC. This encodes CASSLGGYSYEQYF.

The rearrangement uses TRBV5-8 and TRBJ2-7; 10 bases line up with TRBD1. CDR1 is SGHTS, CDR2 YDEGEE, per germline. V trimming: 7 bases; J trimming: 0 bases; junction bases outside the gene matches: 4. The CDR3 sequence is 14 residues long. The CDR3 nucleotides are TGTGCCAGCGACGGGGACAGGGGCTCCTACGAGCAGTACTTC. This translates into CASDGDRGSYEQYF.